The T cell receptor beta chain under discussion was sequenced for a study of blood T cell repertoires in COVID-19. For the study at large: Both acute and convalescent COVID-19 samples were obtained from the United States, Italy and Spain.

Repertoires were generated with immunoSEQ multiplex PCR, while TCRdb's copy carries only in-frame clones and drops some. There are 250,000 or so clones in the sample; approximately 84% occur only once, and around 3.5% lies in the top ten. The source is a man aged 45-65 years who had recovered from COVID-19. The sequenced material came from PBMCs or T cells enriched from blood (not recorded which).

CDR3 DNA sequence: TGTGCCAGCAGTGAATTCGGGGGACCCACAAGTCAGCCCCAGCATTTT. Its translation is CASSEFGGPTSQPQHF. The genes are TRBV6-1 and TRBJ1-5; tentatively, D is TRBD1 (5 bases). The V end was cut by 2 bases, the J end by 6 bases, with 17 bases between. The length of the CDR3 is 16 residues. Germline V gene data show CDR1 as MNHNS and CDR2 as SASEGT.